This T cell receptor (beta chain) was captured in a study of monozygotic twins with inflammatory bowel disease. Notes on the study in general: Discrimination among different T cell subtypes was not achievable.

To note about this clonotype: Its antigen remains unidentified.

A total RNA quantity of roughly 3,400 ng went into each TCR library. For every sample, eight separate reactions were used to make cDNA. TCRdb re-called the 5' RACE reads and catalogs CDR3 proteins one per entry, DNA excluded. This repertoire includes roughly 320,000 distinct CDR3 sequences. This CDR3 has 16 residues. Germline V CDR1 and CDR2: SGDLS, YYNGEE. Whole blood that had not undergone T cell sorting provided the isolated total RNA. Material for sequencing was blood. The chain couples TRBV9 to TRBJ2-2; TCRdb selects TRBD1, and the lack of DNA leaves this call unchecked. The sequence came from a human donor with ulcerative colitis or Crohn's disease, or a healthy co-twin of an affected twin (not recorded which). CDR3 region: CASSAIGGPGAGELFF.